The rows below give T cell receptor beta chains drawn from one sample of a study of T cell clonotyping in hematopoietic cell transplantation. Assay: immunoSEQ multiplex PCR; the TCRdb copy retains only in-frame clones and omits some. The sample lists 10,000 to 15,000 clones; roughly 92% were seen once. The sequencing here drew on PBMCs, taken 100 days after allogeneic stem cell transplant. All receptors come from a female patient aged 45-65 years who had an allogeneic stem cell transplant from an unrelated donor, so the T cells may come from the graft donor. Some clones in this sample may be carry-over from other donors' samples. CDR3s include the opening cysteine and the closing phenylalanine or tryptophan. Each record gives: D gene, clone size, V gene, J gene, CDR3 protein, CDR3 DNA. D genes are given only for firm matches. Some rows have no size entry. The others give once, few or many, or a class for an expanded clone.

TRBD2,NA,TRBV7-9,TRBJ2-1,CASTWVGGRSNEQFF,TGTGCCAGCACCTGGGTTGGCGGGAGGTCCAATGAGCAGTTCTTC
TRBD2,few,TRBV11-3,TRBJ2-1,CASSAGTSNEQFF,TGTGCCAGCAGCGCCGGGACTAGTAATGAGCAGTTCTTC
TRBD1,once,TRBV6-1,TRBJ1-2,CASSEGQVRGYTF,TGTGCCAGCAGTGAGGGACAGGTTAGGGGCTACACCTTC
NA,NA,TRBV4-1,TRBJ1-2,CASSQDPQRPNYGYTF,TGCGCCAGCAGCCAAGACCCCCAGAGGCCCAACTATGGCTACACCTTC
NA,NA,TRBV30,TRBJ1-2,CAWTPYRGLGGYTF,TGTGCCTGGACCCCTTATCGGGGTCTTGGAGGCTACACCTTC
TRBD2,NA,TRBV7-9,TRBJ2-2,CASRPSGGNTGELFF,TGTGCCAGCAGACCCAGCGGGGGGAACACCGGGGAGCTGTTTTTT
NA,NA,TRBV30,TRBJ2-7,CAWSADTTYEQYF,TGTGCCTGGAGTGCAGATACAACCTACGAGCAGTACTTC
NA,NA,TRBV9,TRBJ2-7,CASSLGAGAYEQYF,TGTGCCAGCAGCCTGGGGGCAGGAGCCTACGAGCAGTACTTC
TRBD1,NA,TRBV10-3,TRBJ2-7,CAVGPGGYEQYF,TGTGCCGTCGGACCAGGGGGCTACGAGCAGTACTTC
NA,NA,TRBV5-4,TRBJ2-5,CASSHPGEGETQYF,TGTGCCAGCAGCCATCCAGGGGAGGGAGAGACCCAGTACTTC
TRBD2,NA,TRBV5-1,TRBJ2-7,CASSLVASGSSSYEQYF,TGCGCCAGCAGCTTGGTTGCTAGCGGGAGTTCCTCCTACGAGCAGTACTTC
NA,NA,TRBV20-1,TRBJ1-1,CSVNSEAFF,TGCAGTGTGAATTCTGAAGCTTTCTTT
TRBD2,NA,TRBV7-8,TRBJ2-7,CASSLSWGLDYEQYF,TGTGCCAGCAGCCTCTCCTGGGGACTAGACTACGAGCAGTACTTC
TRBD1,few,TRBV6-6,TRBJ1-2,CASSYYRDRADGYTF,TGTGCCAGCAGTTATTATAGGGACAGGGCTGATGGCTACACCTTC
NA,NA,TRBV30,TRBJ2-5,CAWSVGRARGQETQYF,TGTGCCTGGAGTGTTGGCAGGGCGCGTGGACAAGAGACCCAGTACTTC
TRBD1,once,TRBV7-9,TRBJ1-2,CASSSTDRPGYTF,TGTGCCAGCAGCTCAACGGACAGGCCTGGCTACACCTTC
TRBD1,NA,TRBV7-9,TRBJ1-5,CASSLAFDRANQPQHF,TGTGCCAGCAGCTTAGCTTTCGACAGGGCTAATCAGCCCCAGCATTTT
NA,NA,TRBV5-4,TRBJ2-7,CASSLTGYSYEQYF,TGTGCCAGCAGCCTGACGGGGTATTCCTACGAGCAGTACTTC
NA,NA,TRBV11-2,TRBJ1-1,CASSFANTEAFF,TGTGCCAGCAGCTTTGCTAACACTGAAGCTTTCTTT
TRBD1,NA,TRBV5-6,TRBJ1-1,CASSPLPTGEGTEAFF,TGTGCCAGCAGCCCACTACCTACAGGGGAGGGCACTGAAGCTTTCTTT
TRBD1,NA,TRBV30,TRBJ2-7,CAWGRQGFYYEQYF,TGTGCCTGGGGCCGACAGGGTTTCTACTACGAGCAGTACTTC
NA,NA,TRBV6-5,TRBJ1-1,CASLLGRGTTEAFF,TGTGCCAGCTTGCTGGGGAGGGGGACCACTGAAGCTTTCTTT
NA,NA,TRBV6-5,TRBJ2-2,CASSLQELNTGELFF,TGTGCCAGCAGTCTACAGGAGTTGAACACCGGGGAGCTGTTTTTT
TRBD1,few,TRBV10-1,TRBJ1-6,CASRGTGSTRESPLHF,TGCGCCAGCAGAGGGACAGGGTCTACTCGGGAGTCACCCCTCCACTTT
NA,NA,TRBV4-1,TRBJ1-3,CASSQDRGLTGNTIYF,TGCGCCAGCAGCCAAGATAGGGGTCTAACTGGAAACACCATATATTTT
NA,NA,TRBV19,TRBJ1-1,CASSIRATKAFF,TGTGCCAGTAGTATACGGGCCACCAAAGCTTTCTTT
NA,NA,TRBV4-3,TRBJ2-6,CASSYIRGRHKSGQRLTF,TGCGCCAGCAGCTATATTAGAGGACGTCACAAGTCGGGCCAACGTCTGACTTTC